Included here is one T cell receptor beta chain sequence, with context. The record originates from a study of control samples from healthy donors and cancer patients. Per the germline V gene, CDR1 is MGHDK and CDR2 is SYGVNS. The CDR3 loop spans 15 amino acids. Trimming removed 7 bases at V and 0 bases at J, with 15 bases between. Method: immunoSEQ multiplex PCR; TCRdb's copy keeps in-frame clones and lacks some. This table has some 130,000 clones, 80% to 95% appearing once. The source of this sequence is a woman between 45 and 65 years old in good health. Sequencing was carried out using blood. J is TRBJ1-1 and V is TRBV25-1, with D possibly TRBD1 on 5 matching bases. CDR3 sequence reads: CASNAPGRVNTEAFF. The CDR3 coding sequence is TGTGCCAGCAATGCTCCGGGACGGGTGAACACTGAAGCTTTCTTT.